The source of this T cell receptor (beta chain) is a study of cytomegalovirus exposure and HLA in healthy donors. In this sample, this clone turned up once. Its cognate antigen is unknown. Here immunoSEQ multiplex PCR was the method, and the copy in TCRdb shows in-frame clones only, minus some. This table holds some 150,000 clones, 65% to 90% found once. Study findings and constraints: Cytomegalovirus-associated status was assigned to 164 TCR beta chains.

The CDR3 loop spans 15 amino acids. Germline-derived CDR1 and CDR2 are SGDLS and YYNGEE. V shed 4 bases, J shed 3 bases, and the junction held 9 bases outside the gene matches. Sequencing input: PBMCs. The clonotype originates from a man aged 18 to 30 in good health and CMV-seropositive. V gene TRBV9 combines with J gene TRBJ2-7; TRBD2 aligns across 8 bases. CDR3: CASSPSGAGGYEQYF. CDR3 nucleotide sequence: TGTGCCAGCAGCCCCTCGGGGGCGGGGGGCTACGAGCAGTACTTC.